Described below is a single T cell receptor beta chain sequence and its context. Its antigen remains unidentified. The data are from a study of a mutant IDH1 vaccine in newly diagnosed glioma. Whole-study findings and limits: It was approximately 93% of patients that developed vaccine-induced immune responses.

TCRdb's copy holds only in-frame clones and misses some; the assay was immunoSEQ multiplex PCR. The sample yields 45,000 to 60,000 clones, around 89% seen once. CDR3 length equals 13 residues. CDR1 is ENHRY and CDR2 is SYGVKD in the germline V gene. The V end was cut by 3 bases, the J end by 1 base, with 6 bases between. As to time point: week 35, safety follow-up. Topical imiquimod accompanied each vaccine dose, which consisted of 300 ug of mutant IDH1 20-mer peptide. The sample was PBMCs, taken from a glioma patient whose treatment included an IDH1 peptide vaccine. The receptor comes from a woman in her thirties or forties with glioma. The rearrangement uses TRBV10-3 and TRBJ1-2; D is uncertain. Here the CDR3 DNA reads TGTGCCATCAGTGACAGCCTTAACTATGGCTACACCTTC. Amino acid sequence: CAISDSLNYGYTF.